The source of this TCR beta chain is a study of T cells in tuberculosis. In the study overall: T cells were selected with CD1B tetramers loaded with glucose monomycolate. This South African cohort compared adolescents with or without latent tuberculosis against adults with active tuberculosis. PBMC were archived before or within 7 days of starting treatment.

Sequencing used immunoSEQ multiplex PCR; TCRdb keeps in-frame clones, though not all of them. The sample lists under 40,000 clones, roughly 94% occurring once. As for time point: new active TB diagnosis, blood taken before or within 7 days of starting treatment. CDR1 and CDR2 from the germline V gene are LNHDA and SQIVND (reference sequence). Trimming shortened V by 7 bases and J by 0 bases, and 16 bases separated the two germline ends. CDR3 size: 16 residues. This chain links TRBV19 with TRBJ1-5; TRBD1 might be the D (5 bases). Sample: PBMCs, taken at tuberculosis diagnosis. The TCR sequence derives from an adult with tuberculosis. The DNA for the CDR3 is TGTGCCAGTACCCCGGGCCCAGGGAATAGCAATCAGCCCCAGCATTTT. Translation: CASTPGPGNSNQPQHF.